The present T cell receptor (beta chain) was sequenced within a study of human T cells and chemical hapten exposure. The wider study: The patch tests put 0.01% DPC on the skin of the upper back and were read 6 days later. It was small differences in pooled library volume that mainly caused per-sample TCR yields to vary.

MiXCR, applied by TCRdb to the RACE reads, yields one record per CDR3 protein. Of 180,000 or so distinct CDR3 sequences detected, approximately 15% appear once; the ten largest clones hold 1.7%. This CDR3 region has 14 residues. The ends were cut back, 3 bases at V and 0 bases at J, with 8 bases in the middle. Germline-derived CDR1 and CDR2 are SGHAT and FQNNGV. Time point noted: patch test 1, 2 weeks after DPC sensitization. Treatment noted: therapeutic diphenylcyclopropenone sensitization with weekly scalp DPC. This specimen was whole blood, taken in connection with sensitization to the hapten diphenylcyclopropenone (DPC). The J gene is TRBJ1-2, the V gene TRBV11-2, with unresolved D. This sequence originates from a woman in her 30s with alopecia areata. Some clones in this sample may be carry-over from other donors' samples. The CDR3 nucleotides are TGTGCCAGCAGCTTTAGGACGCCTAACTATGGCTACACCTTC. It encodes CASSFRTPNYGYTF.